This is a list of T cell receptor beta chains from one sample in a study of blood T cell repertoires in COVID-19. Sequencing used immunoSEQ multiplex PCR; TCRdb keeps in-frame clones, though not all of them. The repertoire holds over 300,000 clones, with around 89% as singletons. The sample consisted of PBMCs or T cells enriched from blood (not recorded which). The receptors originated from a woman aged 40 to 49 who had recovered from COVID-19. Both conserved end residues are part of each CDR3. The order of the fields is V gene, CDR3 length, CDR3 protein.

TRBV18 13 CASSPSGNYEQYF
TRBV4-3 15 CASSQERTGYNEQFF
TRBV7-6 15 CASSLGDRSFGGYTF
TRBV19 14 CASSIMQGNQPQHF
TRBV5-1 16 CASSLVRPGGNTEAFF
TRBV7-8 14 CASSLWGVQETQYF
TRBV29-1 12 CSTSGSYNEQFF
TRBV11-3 15 CASSSLREGSYEQYF
TRBV7-3 15 CASSLLAGGQETQYF
TRBV5-8 15 CASSPFSGRINEQYF
TRBV29-1 16 CSVEGPGLRSSYEQYF
TRBV5-1 14 CASSSRMGTDTQYF
TRBV6-5 15 CASRHGTSGNYEQFF
TRBV29-1 16 CSIIGTSGRATGELFF
TRBV14 14 CASSQYRVPDTQYF
TRBV24-1 17 CATSDATGETGANVLTF
TRBV30 14 CAWSLIAGNQPQHF
TRBV28 12 CASSPTDYGYTF
TRBV5-4 15 CASSPEAGTTGEQYF
TRBV18 14 CASFSQGGLVGYTF
TRBV4-3 16 CASSQDLQGIYYEQYF
TRBV5-1 15 CASSLRQGRAGELFF
TRBV7-9 14 CASSLKLAYNEQFF
TRBV9 14 CASSPGTGPYEQYF
TRBV18 16 CASSQNPNPSSYEQYF
TRBV6-2/TRBV6-3 15 CASSSYPRERGGYTF
TRBV6-5 14 CASKTGTSPYEQYF
TRBV27 14 CASSLSGVADTQYF
TRBV6-5 15 CASRFTGGPYNEQFF
TRBV9 15 CASSEGGYLTDTQYF
TRBV5-4 15 CASSLGQGYGNTIYF
TRBV24-1 15 CATSTAGQGGDEQYF
TRBV19 14 CASALDREDEKLFF
TRBV28 15 CASSPSLAGLKTQYF
TRBV7-2 13 CASSFPGLGGYTF
TRBV28 16 CASSLSEGAVNYGYTF
TRBV5-1 16 CASSKDTGTTYNEQFF
TRBV30 13 CAWSPGQVETQYF
TRBV18 16 CASSPRPQGALYGYTF
TRBV12-5 15 CASGLESPGLYGYTF
TRBV7-9 15 CASIRGTGTKETQYF
TRBV12-3/TRBV12-4 13 CASSLRGNEKLFF
TRBV7-3 16 CASPRAGTGSNQPQHF
TRBV30 11 CAWSAQGASTF
TRBV5-1 14 CASSLENLGPYYTF
TRBV7-2 13 CASSRGQNTEAFF
TRBV28 14 CASGLTGSSYEQYF
TRBV13 16 CASTFLAGGPGETQYF
TRBV5-4 14 CASSSAGGTYEQYF
TRBV7-2 18 CASSSHGQGATSTYEQYF
TRBV15 15 CATSDNQGVVETQYF
TRBV6-2/TRBV6-3 15 CASSELTGVGETQYF
TRBV2 18 CASSELATGPLSNQPQHF
TRBV7-9 15 CASSHTGKNYNEQFF